Listed below are T cell receptor beta chains from one sample, sequenced in a study of breast tumors, draining lymph nodes, adjacent tissues. TCRdb recomputed calls from the multiplex PCR reads with MiXCR, one row per CDR3 protein. The data contain approximately 230,000 distinct CDR3 sequences, roughly a third of them singletons. Sequenced input: axillary lymph node tissue. The receptors were gathered from a female donor with breast cancer. Some clones in this sample may be carry-over from other donors' samples. Both conserved end residues are part of each CDR3. D genes are given only for firm matches. Only part of the rows carry a size: once, few, many, or a class if the clone is expanded.

v_call: TRBV20-1
j_call: TRBJ2-1
clone_size: few
d_call: .
cdr3_length: 11
cdr3_nt: TGCAGTGCGGCTGGCTACAATGAGCAGTCCTTC
cdr3_aa: CSAAGYNEQSF

v_call: TRBV7-9
j_call: TRBJ2-7
clone_size: many
d_call: TRBD1
cdr3_length: 17
cdr3_nt: TGTGCCAGCAGCTTACCCCGAACAGGGGGCAACTCCTACGAGCAGTACTTC
cdr3_aa: CASSLPRTGGNSYEQYF

v_call: TRBV9
j_call: TRBJ2-1
clone_size: .
d_call: TRBD2
cdr3_length: 15
cdr3_nt: TGTGCCAGCAGCGTAGTTAGCGGGGGGGCGCATGAGCAGTTCTTC
cdr3_aa: CASSVVSGGAHEQFF

v_call: TRBV7-2
j_call: TRBJ1-2
clone_size: .
d_call: .
cdr3_length: 11
cdr3_nt: TGTGCCAGCAGCTGGAGCGGGGGGTACACCTTC
cdr3_aa: CASSWSGGYTF

v_call: TRBV20-1
j_call: TRBJ2-5
clone_size: few
d_call: .
cdr3_length: 13
cdr3_nt: TGCAGTGCTAGCGGGGCCCTCCAAGAGACCCAGTACTTC
cdr3_aa: CSASGALQETQYF

v_call: TRBV2
j_call: TRBJ2-7
clone_size: many
d_call: TRBD1
cdr3_length: 13
cdr3_nt: TGTGCCAGCATCGGGACAGGGGTGCACGAGCAGTACTTC
cdr3_aa: CASIGTGVHEQYF

v_call: TRBV12-3/TRBV12-4
j_call: TRBJ2-7
clone_size: many
d_call: TRBD1
cdr3_length: 16
cdr3_nt: TGTGCCAGCAGTCACTTGGGACAGGTAGGGTCCTACGAGCAGTACTTC
cdr3_aa: CASSHLGQVGSYEQYF

v_call: TRBV20-1
j_call: TRBJ1-2
clone_size: many
d_call: TRBD1
cdr3_length: 12
cdr3_nt: TGCAGTGCTACGGGACAGGGCTATGGCTACACCTTC
cdr3_aa: CSATGQGYGYTF

v_call: TRBV6-5
j_call: TRBJ1-5
clone_size: many
d_call: .
cdr3_length: 16
cdr3_nt: TGTGCCAGCAGTTACTCCGGTTTAGGGAGCGGACAGCCCCAGCATTTT
cdr3_aa: CASSYSGLGSGQPQHF

v_call: TRBV6-1
j_call: TRBJ1-2
clone_size: few
d_call: TRBD1
cdr3_length: 14
cdr3_nt: TGTGCCACCCCCCCGAGGACGGGACAGGGCGTTCCCACCTTC
cdr3_aa: CATPPRTGQGVPTF

v_call: TRBV20-1
j_call: TRBJ2-1
clone_size: many
d_call: TRBD2
cdr3_length: 13
cdr3_nt: TGCGCACTTAGACTAGCGGGGTACAATGAGCAGTTCTTC
cdr3_aa: CALRLAGYNEQFF

v_call: TRBV10-2
j_call: TRBJ2-3
clone_size: many
d_call: TRBD2
cdr3_length: 14
cdr3_nt: TGCGCCAGCAGCGGACTAGCGGGTGCAGATACGCAGTATTTT
cdr3_aa: CASSGLAGADTQYF

v_call: TRBV18
j_call: TRBJ2-1
clone_size: .
d_call: .
cdr3_length: 16
cdr3_nt: TGTGCCAGCTCATCAAGACAGACTAGCTCCTACAATGAGCAGTTCTTC
cdr3_aa: CASSSRQTSSYNEQFF

v_call: TRBV9
j_call: TRBJ2-5
clone_size: many
d_call: TRBD1
cdr3_length: 15
cdr3_nt: TGTGCCAGCAGCGATCCGGGACAGGGGGCGGAGACCCAGTACTTC
cdr3_aa: CASSDPGQGAETQYF

v_call: TRBV7-9
j_call: TRBJ2-1
clone_size: many
d_call: TRBD1
cdr3_length: 15
cdr3_nt: TGTGCCAGCAGCTCCATACTGACAGGGGGTTATGAGCAGTTCTTC
cdr3_aa: CASSSILTGGYEQFF

v_call: TRBV2
j_call: TRBJ1-6
clone_size: .
d_call: .
cdr3_length: 13
cdr3_nt: TGTGCCAGCATTCCGGTGGGCGATTCACCCCCCCCCTTT
cdr3_aa: CASIPVGDSPPPF

v_call: TRBV9
j_call: TRBJ1-2
clone_size: .
d_call: .
cdr3_length: 17
cdr3_nt: TGTGCCAGCAGCGTAGCTAGGGGGATGGCAGATACCTATGGCTACACCTTC
cdr3_aa: CASSVARGMADTYGYTF

v_call: TRBV4-3
j_call: TRBJ2-7
clone_size: medium-sized
d_call: TRBD2
cdr3_length: 16
cdr3_nt: TGCGCCAGCAGCCAAGATGGGGCGGGGGGGGTCTACGAGCAGTACTTC
cdr3_aa: CASSQDGAGGVYEQYF

v_call: TRBV5-5
j_call: TRBJ1-3
clone_size: many
d_call: TRBD1
cdr3_length: 17
cdr3_nt: TGTGCCAGCAGCTTGGCTGTGGGACAGGGGGGTAGAAACACCATATATTTT
cdr3_aa: CASSLAVGQGGRNTIYF

v_call: TRBV29-1
j_call: TRBJ1-1
clone_size: .
d_call: TRBD1
cdr3_length: 15
cdr3_nt: TGCAGCGTTGACTCCAGACAGGGGTTAGGCACTGAAGCTTTCTTT
cdr3_aa: CSVDSRQGLGTEAFF

v_call: TRBV9
j_call: TRBJ2-5
clone_size: many
d_call: .
cdr3_length: 15
cdr3_nt: TGTGCCAGCAGCGTAGGGTTACTATCCCAAGAGACCCAGTACTTC
cdr3_aa: CASSVGLLSQETQYF

v_call: TRBV24-1
j_call: TRBJ2-2
clone_size: many
d_call: TRBD1
cdr3_length: 15
cdr3_nt: TGTGCCACCAGTGGGGACAGGGGGCAGGGCGGGGAGCTGTTTTTT
cdr3_aa: CATSGDRGQGGELFF

v_call: TRBV12-3/TRBV12-4
j_call: TRBJ2-2
clone_size: many
d_call: .
cdr3_length: 14
cdr3_nt: TGTGCCAGCAGTCGCAGAGTCCGGGCCGGGGAGCTGTTTTTT
cdr3_aa: CASSRRVRAGELFF

v_call: TRBV24-1
j_call: TRBJ1-5
clone_size: once
d_call: TRBD1
cdr3_length: 16
cdr3_nt: TGTGCCACCAGTGAGTACAGGGGGCCCAGCAATCAGCCCCAGCATTTT
cdr3_aa: CATSEYRGPSNQPQHF

v_call: TRBV27
j_call: TRBJ2-7
clone_size: .
d_call: TRBD1
cdr3_length: 16
cdr3_nt: TGTGCCAGCAGCCGCATAGTCCCACAGGGGGCCTACGAGCAGTACTTC
cdr3_aa: CASSRIVPQGAYEQYF

v_call: TRBV19
j_call: TRBJ2-7
clone_size: many
d_call: TRBD1
cdr3_length: 14
cdr3_nt: TGTGCCAGTAGGCCCGGGACAGGGAATTCCGAGCAGTACTTC
cdr3_aa: CASRPGTGNSEQYF

v_call: TRBV5-1
j_call: TRBJ2-1
clone_size: .
d_call: .
cdr3_length: 15
cdr3_nt: TGCGCCAGCAGCTTGGGAGCAGGGACGAACACTGAGCAGTTCTTC
cdr3_aa: CASSLGAGTNTEQFF

v_call: TRBV5-4
j_call: TRBJ1-6
clone_size: .
d_call: TRBD1
cdr3_length: 16
cdr3_nt: TGTGCCAGCAGCTCCGGGACAGGGGGCTTTAATTCACCCCTCCACTTT
cdr3_aa: CASSSGTGGFNSPLHF

v_call: TRBV7-3
j_call: TRBJ2-5
clone_size: .
d_call: TRBD2
cdr3_length: 19
cdr3_nt: TGTGCCAGCAGCCCCACAGCGGGGACCACCGGGGGGGCCGGAGAGACCCAGTACTTC
cdr3_aa: CASSPTAGTTGGAGETQYF

v_call: TRBV12-3/TRBV12-4
j_call: TRBJ2-3
clone_size: many
d_call: .
cdr3_length: 15
cdr3_nt: TGTGCCAGCAGAAGCATCCCGGTAGGATCAGATACGCAGTATTTT
cdr3_aa: CASRSIPVGSDTQYF

v_call: TRBV2
j_call: TRBJ2-3
clone_size: .
d_call: .
cdr3_length: 11
cdr3_nt: TGTGCCAGCGGGTCGGGGGATACGCAGTATTTT
cdr3_aa: CASGSGDTQYF

v_call: TRBV6-1
j_call: TRBJ2-7
clone_size: many
d_call: .
cdr3_length: 14
cdr3_nt: TGTGCCAGCAGTACTGAATTCGGGATTTACGAGCAGTACTTC
cdr3_aa: CASSTEFGIYEQYF

v_call: TRBV12-3/TRBV12-4
j_call: TRBJ2-1
clone_size: .
d_call: TRBD2
cdr3_length: 13
cdr3_nt: TGTGCCAGCAGTTTCGGGGGGTACAATGAGCAGTTCTTC
cdr3_aa: CASSFGGYNEQFF

v_call: TRBV4-2
j_call: TRBJ1-3
clone_size: .
d_call: TRBD1
cdr3_length: 16
cdr3_nt: TGTGCCAGCAGCCAATCCGCAGGGGGCCTGGGAAACACCATATATTTT
cdr3_aa: CASSQSAGGLGNTIYF

v_call: TRBV24-1
j_call: TRBJ2-2
clone_size: .
d_call: TRBD1
cdr3_length: 14
cdr3_nt: TGTGCCACCAGTGCAGGGGGCGATATCGGGGAGCTGTTTTTT
cdr3_aa: CATSAGGDIGELFF

v_call: TRBV7-9
j_call: TRBJ2-1
clone_size: many
d_call: .
cdr3_length: 12
cdr3_nt: TGTGCCAGCAGCCAGAGTCACAATGAGCAGTTCTTC
cdr3_aa: CASSQSHNEQFF

v_call: TRBV18
j_call: TRBJ1-5
clone_size: .
d_call: .
cdr3_length: 13
cdr3_nt: TGTGCCAGCTCACCAACAGGGAATCAGCCCCAGCATTTT
cdr3_aa: CASSPTGNQPQHF

v_call: TRBV5-6
j_call: TRBJ2-5
clone_size: many
d_call: .
cdr3_length: 15
cdr3_nt: TGTGCCAGCAGCATCCCCCGGGCCACCCCAGAGACCCAGTACTTC
cdr3_aa: CASSIPRATPETQYF

v_call: TRBV30
j_call: TRBJ2-3
clone_size: .
d_call: TRBD2
cdr3_length: 14
cdr3_nt: TGTGCCTGGATCCGGACTAGCGGGGCAGATACGCAGTATTTT
cdr3_aa: CAWIRTSGADTQYF

v_call: TRBV7-3
j_call: TRBJ1-2
clone_size: many
d_call: TRBD1
cdr3_length: 15
cdr3_nt: TGTGCCAGTGGGGATGGGGACAGGGTGTACTATGGCTACCCCTTC
cdr3_aa: CASGDGDRVYYGYPF

v_call: TRBV14
j_call: TRBJ2-3
clone_size: many
d_call: .
cdr3_length: 12
cdr3_nt: TGTGCCACCCAAGGGGGTACAGATACGCAGTATTTT
cdr3_aa: CATQGGTDTQYF

v_call: TRBV10-3
j_call: TRBJ2-7
clone_size: many
d_call: .
cdr3_length: 13
cdr3_nt: TGTGCCATCAGTGAAGGCAGAAGTGGCGAGCAGTACTTC
cdr3_aa: CAISEGRSGEQYF

v_call: TRBV10-2
j_call: TRBJ1-6
clone_size: .
d_call: .
cdr3_length: 15
cdr3_nt: TGCGCCAGCAGTGACAAAAGCTCCTATAATTCACCCCTCCACTTT
cdr3_aa: CASSDKSSYNSPLHF

v_call: TRBV7-7
j_call: TRBJ2-2
clone_size: many
d_call: TRBD1
cdr3_length: 13
cdr3_nt: TGTGCTTGGAGCAGGGGGCGGACCGGGGAGCTGTTTTTT
cdr3_aa: CAWSRGRTGELFF

v_call: TRBV7-2
j_call: TRBJ2-3
clone_size: many
d_call: .
cdr3_length: 15
cdr3_nt: TGTGCCAGCAGCTTCAAGGGGTTGGGCACAGATACGCAGTATTTT
cdr3_aa: CASSFKGLGTDTQYF

v_call: TRBV28
j_call: TRBJ2-1
clone_size: few
d_call: .
cdr3_length: 13
cdr3_nt: TGTGCCAGCAGTCCCCAAATGGGGAATGAGCAGTTCTTC
cdr3_aa: CASSPQMGNEQFF

v_call: TRBV7-2
j_call: TRBJ2-3
clone_size: many
d_call: TRBD2
cdr3_length: 15
cdr3_nt: TGTGCCAGCAGCACCGTAGCAGGAGCGGGGGATACGCAGTATTTT
cdr3_aa: CASSTVAGAGDTQYF

v_call: TRBV20-1
j_call: TRBJ1-4
clone_size: .
d_call: .
cdr3_length: 16
cdr3_nt: TGCAGTGCTAGATCCCTCAGCGGGAGAAGTAATGAAAAACTGTTTTTT
cdr3_aa: CSARSLSGRSNEKLFF

v_call: TRBV4-1
j_call: TRBJ2-6
clone_size: many
d_call: .
cdr3_length: 12
cdr3_nt: TGCGCCAGCAGCCGGCTGGCCAACGTCCTGACTTTC
cdr3_aa: CASSRLANVLTF

v_call: TRBV6-5
j_call: TRBJ2-7
clone_size: .
d_call: .
cdr3_length: 15
cdr3_nt: TGTGCCAGCAGTCGGGGACGTTTGAATTCCTACGAACAGTACTTC
cdr3_aa: CASSRGRLNSYEQYF

v_call: TRBV20-1
j_call: TRBJ2-5
clone_size: many
d_call: .
cdr3_length: 13
cdr3_nt: TGCAGTGCTAGTAGGGGCCAGGGCGAGACCCAGTACTTC
cdr3_aa: CSASRGQGETQYF

v_call: TRBV7-7
j_call: TRBJ2-1
clone_size: .
d_call: .
cdr3_length: 15
cdr3_nt: TGTGCTAGCAGCCCCCCAGGTGGGCCCCGGAATGAGCAGTTCTTC
cdr3_aa: CASSPPGGPRNEQFF

v_call: TRBV28
j_call: TRBJ1-2
clone_size: .
d_call: TRBD1
cdr3_length: 15
cdr3_nt: TGTGCCAGCAGCCTGGACAGGACAGATCGCTATGGCTACACCTTC
cdr3_aa: CASSLDRTDRYGYTF

v_call: TRBV7-3
j_call: TRBJ2-1
clone_size: many
d_call: .
cdr3_length: 13
cdr3_nt: TGTGCCAGCAGCTTGGGGCAGTCCAATGAGCAGTTCTTC
cdr3_aa: CASSLGQSNEQFF

v_call: TRBV24-1
j_call: TRBJ2-1
clone_size: many
d_call: TRBD2
cdr3_length: 16
cdr3_nt: TGTGCCACCAGTGATACTAGCGGAAGCTCCTACAATGAGCAGTTCTTC
cdr3_aa: CATSDTSGSSYNEQFF

v_call: TRBV7-2
j_call: TRBJ1-6
clone_size: .
d_call: .
cdr3_length: 14
cdr3_nt: TGCGCCAGCAGCCAATCCGGGAATAATTCACCCCTCCACTTT
cdr3_aa: CASSQSGNNSPLHF

v_call: TRBV5-5
j_call: TRBJ1-5
clone_size: .
d_call: .
cdr3_length: 16
cdr3_nt: TGTGCCAGCAGCTTGGAGGGGACCGATAGCAATCAGCCCCAGCATTTT
cdr3_aa: CASSLEGTDSNQPQHF

v_call: TRBV20-1
j_call: TRBJ1-3
clone_size: once
d_call: TRBD1
cdr3_length: 15
cdr3_nt: TGCAGTGCTCTGCCACGACAGGGGGCTGGAAACACCATATATTTT
cdr3_aa: CSALPRQGAGNTIYF

v_call: TRBV7-9
j_call: TRBJ1-6
clone_size: many
d_call: TRBD1
cdr3_length: 16
cdr3_nt: TGTGCCAGCAGCTCAGGACAGGGGGTTTATAATTCACCCCTCCACTTT
cdr3_aa: CASSSGQGVYNSPLHF